Shown below are 20 T cell receptor beta chains from a single sample sequenced in a study of identical twins. Each CDR3 protein is one row after TCRdb ran MiXCR on the 5' RACE reads. The table records about 660,000 distinct CDR3 sequences, 8.6% of them present only once. These data were also filed under a second study, of yellow fever vaccine responses in identical twins.

The source material was PBMCs. These receptors originate from a woman between 18 and 29 years old in good health.

In this sample, this clonotype turned up a few times. The chain uses TRBV4-2 and TRBJ2-6; maybe TRBD2 (5 bases). Trimming shortened V by 3 bases and J by 1 base, and 13 bases separated the two germline ends. This CDR3 has 17 amino acids. CDR1 and CDR2 from the germline V gene are LGHNA and YNFKEQ. The chain's CDR3 is CASSQEVRPSGANVLTF. Here the CDR3 DNA reads TGTGCCAGCAGCCAGGAGGTGAGACCTTCTGGGGCCAACGTCCTGACTTTC.

The V call is TRBV7-2, the J call TRBJ2-7; D may be TRBD1 or TRBD2 (5 bases each). Trimming stripped 5 bases from V and 3 bases from J, with 17 bases between. This CDR3 has 15 amino acids. Germline V lookup: CDR1 SGHTA, CDR2 FQGNSA. CDR3 region: CASSRDEGTYYEQYF. The DNA of the CDR3 is TGTGCCAGCAGCAGAGATGAGGGGACGTACTACGAGCAGTACTTC.

This clonotype was counted a few times. CDR3 nucleotides: TGCAGTGCTAGAGATTCCCGCGGGTACAATTACGAGCAGTACTTC. This codes for CSARDSRGYNYEQYF. The chain carries TRBV20-1 and TRBJ2-7, with D perhaps matching TRBD2 (5 bases). V was cut by 0 bases and J by 4 bases, with 16 bases left in between. CDR1 is DFQATT, CDR2 SNEGSKA, per germline (reference sequence). The CDR3 is 15 residues long.

This clonotype was counted only a few times. The rearrangement uses TRBV6-1 and TRBJ2-1; D call uncertain. Germline CDR1 MNHNS, CDR2 SASEGT. V was shortened by 6 bases and J by 0 bases, with 9 bases between the two germline ends. This CDR3 is 14 amino acids long. The DNA for the CDR3 is TGTGCCAGCAGAGGGCCCAGCTCCTACAATGAGCAGTTCTTC. This sequence encodes CASRGPSSYNEQFF.

This clonotype has only a few counts. This rearrangement joins TRBV20-1 to TRBJ2-5, with D possibly being TRBD1 (5 bases). Germline assignment: CDR1 DFQATT and CDR2 SNEGSKA (reference sequence). V was shortened by 1 base and J by 2 bases, with 11 bases between the two germline ends. The CDR3 sequence is 14 residues long. The CDR3 nucleotides read TGCAGTGCTAGAGGGGGCAGCGAACAAGAGACCCAGTACTTC. Encoded protein: CSARGGSEQETQYF.

This clonotype was counted between two and nine times. The chain uses TRBV4-3 and TRBJ2-3; 8 bases match TRBD2. This CDR3 spans 16 amino acids. The germline V gene has CDR1 LGHNA and CDR2 YSLEER. V trimming: 1 base; J trimming: 0 bases; junction bases outside the gene matches: 3. The CDR3 nucleotides read TGCGCCAGCAGCCAAGGACTAGCGTCTAGCACAGATACGCAGTATTTT. Residues: CASSQGLASSTDTQYF.

This clonotype has at least ten counts. The rearrangement uses TRBV12-3 or TRBV12-4 and TRBJ1-2; D gene unclear. With 5 bases removed from V and 8 bases from J, the gap between germline ends came to 9 bases. The CDR3 has 11 residues. The CDR3 DNA reads TGTGCCAGCAGTGTGGTAGGGGGCTACACCTTC. Its translation: CASSVVGGYTF.

The chain uses TRBV19 and TRBJ2-3; 7 nucleotides line up with TRBD1. Germline-derived CDR1 and CDR2 are LNHDA and SQIVND (reference sequence). The length of the CDR3 is 14 residues. With 5 bases clipped from V and 0 bases from J, the junction kept 2 bases outside the gene matches. The CDR3 loop is CASSVTGSTDTQYF. The CDR3 DNA reads TGTGCCAGTAGTGTGACAGGGAGCACAGATACGCAGTATTTT.

This clonotype appeared a few times. The rearrangement uses TRBV15 and TRBJ2-7; TRBD2 matches 8 bases. Unmatched junction bases numbered 6, after V lost 8 bases and J lost 6 bases. CDR3 length: 12 amino acids. Germline-derived CDR1 and CDR2 are LNHNV and YYDKDF (reference sequence). The CDR3 nucleotides read TGTGCCACCGGGACTAGTAGGAGCGAGCAGTACTTC. This encodes CATGTSRSEQYF.

The rearrangement joins TRBV3-1 to TRBJ2-7, with D perhaps TRBD1 (5 bases). The germline CDR1 and CDR2 sequences are LGHDT and YNNKEL (reference sequence). V lost 4 bases and J lost 2, with 18 bases in between. CDR3 length: 16 residues. For the CDR3, the DNA is TGTGCCAGCAGCCCCTCCCACAGGAGTCCGCCCTACGAGCAGTACTTC. Protein product: CASSPSHRSPPYEQYF.

The table lists this clonotype with many counts. This rearrangement joins TRBV12-3 or TRBV12-4 to TRBJ2-1; 8 bases are shared with TRBD2. CDR3 length: 14 residues. V lost 3 bases and J lost 4; bases outside the gene matches: 2. The CDR3 DNA is TGTGCCAGCAGTTTCTCTAGCGGGTACAATGAGCAGTTCTTC. It translates to CASSFSSGYNEQFF.

This clonotype has just a few counts. J is TRBJ2-7 and V is TRBV3-1; D perhaps matches TRBD2 (6 bases). There are 13 residues in the CDR3. CDR1 LGHDT and CDR2 YNNKEL come from the germline V gene (reference sequence). V lost 1 base to trimming and J lost 4 bases, with 8 bases between them. CDR3 sequence reads: CASSQAEGYEQYF. CDR3 nucleotides: TGTGCCAGCAGCCAAGCGGAGGGTTACGAGCAGTACTTC.

This clonotype was counted a few times. This chain joins TRBV7-2 and TRBJ2-5; no firm D call. Trimming took 1 base from V and 9 from J, leaving 9 bases between them. The CDR3 loop spans 12 amino acids. Germline V gives CDR1 SGHTA, CDR2 FQGNSA. The CDR3 loop is CASSLVTFPQYF. Written as DNA, the CDR3 is TGTGCCAGCAGCTTAGTTACCTTCCCCCAGTACTTC.

The rearrangement joins TRBV28 to TRBJ2-3, with D perhaps TRBD1 (5 bases). Between the trimmed V and J ends, which lost 5 bases and 4 bases, there was a span of 16 bases. From germline, CDR1 is MDHEN and CDR2 SYDVKM. The length of the CDR3 is 15 residues. DNA of the CDR3: TGTGCCAGCAGTGTCGACAGAAGGCGCGCAGATACGCAGTATTTT. It yields the protein CASSVDRRRADTQYF.

Only a few counts were recorded for this clonotype. J is TRBJ2-1 and V is TRBV12-3 or TRBV12-4, with 7 bases that match TRBD1. The V segment lost 4 bases and the J segment 3 bases; nucleotides outside the gene matches: 15. CDR3 size: 18 residues. The CDR3 sequence: CASSSSSLRRQGYNEQFF. DNA of the CDR3: TGTGCCAGCAGTTCCTCTTCCTTACGTCGACAGGGCTACAATGAGCAGTTCTTC.

The chain uses TRBV6-2 or TRBV6-3 and TRBJ2-7, with D perhaps matching TRBD1 (5 bases). Germline V lookup: CDR1 MNHEY, CDR2 SVGEGT. Trimming removed 2 bases from V and 2 bases from J, with 28 bases in between. CDR3 size: 20 residues. In nucleotides, the CDR3 is TGTGCCAGCAGTTACACGAGACAGCATCAAAACGATCCATTAACCTACGAGCAGTACTTC. Protein product: CASSYTRQHQNDPLTYEQYF.

The CDR3 nucleotides read TGTGCCAGCAGCTTAGAACACCTCGGTACGGAGACCCAGTACTTC. Amino acid sequence: CASSLEHLGTETQYF. The gene calls are TRBV7-2 and TRBJ2-5; D is ambiguous. Trimming stripped 1 base from V and 5 bases from J, with 14 bases between. The CDR3 consists of 15 residues. Germline V gene sequence: CDR1 SGHTA, CDR2 FQGNSA.

This clonotype has just a few counts. The chain combines TRBV15 with TRBJ2-6, with D unresolved. There are 14 residues in the CDR3. Germline loops: CDR1 LNHNV, CDR2 YYDKDF (reference sequence). The V and J ends lost 1 base and 6 bases respectively, with 7 bases between them. The CDR3 DNA follows: TGTGCCACCAGCAGAGCAGAAGTGGCCAACGTCCTGACTTTC. Its protein product is CATSRAEVANVLTF.

This clonotype was seen only a few times. The V gene is TRBV3-1, the J gene TRBJ2-3, with D perhaps matching TRBD2 (6 bases). Germline V gene sequence: CDR1 LGHDT, CDR2 YNNKEL (reference sequence). CDR3 length: 15 amino acids. V lost 1 base and J 7 bases, leaving 15 bases between the germline ends. CDR3 bases: TGTGCCAGCAGCCAAGGGATTTTAGCGGAGAATACGCAGTATTTT. Translated: CASSQGILAENTQYF.

The rearrangement joins TRBV21-1 to TRBJ2-7; the table names TRBD1, a call not compared with the DNA. TRBV21-1 has pseudogene status. The CDR3 loop spans 15 amino acids. Here the CDR3 reads CASSRPGPVYGEQYF. The DNA for the CDR3 is TGTGCCAGCAGCCGACCGGGACCGGTGTACGGGGAGCAGTACTTC.